This T cell receptor beta chain was sequenced in a study of blood T cell repertoires in COVID-19. Turning to the study itself: Donors in the United States, Italy and Spain gave samples during acute or convalescent COVID-19.

CDR3 size: 12 residues. Germline V lookup: CDR1 SQVTM, CDR2 ANQGSEA. This clone was found a few times. Produced via immunoSEQ multiplex PCR; TCRdb's table is partial and in-frame only. The sample yields under 55,000 clones, around 85% seen once. The V gene is TRBV29-1, the J gene TRBJ2-7; TRBD2 aligns across 8 bases. The sample was peripheral blood. This receptor was taken from a woman aged 80 or older with acute or convalescent COVID-19. The CDR3 nucleotides read TGCAACCCGGGGGGGGCTTCTGGCGAGCAGTACTTC. Residues: CNPGGASGEQYF.